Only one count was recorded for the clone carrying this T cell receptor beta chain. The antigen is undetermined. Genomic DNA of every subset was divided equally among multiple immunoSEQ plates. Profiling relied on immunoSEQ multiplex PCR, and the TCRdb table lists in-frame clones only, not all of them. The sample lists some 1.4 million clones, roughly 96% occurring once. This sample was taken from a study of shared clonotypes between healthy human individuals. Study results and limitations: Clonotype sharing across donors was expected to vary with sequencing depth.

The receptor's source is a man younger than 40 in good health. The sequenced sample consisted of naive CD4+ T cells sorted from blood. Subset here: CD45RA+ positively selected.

The CDR3 spells CASSLSLPGQGNTGELFF. The CDR3 nucleotides read TGTGCCAGCAGCTTATCCTTACCGGGACAGGGTAACACCGGGGAGCTGTTTTTT. This rearrangement joins TRBV11-2 to TRBJ2-2; 9 nucleotides match TRBD1. The CDR3 extends over 18 amino acids. Germline CDR1 and CDR2: SGHAT and FQNNGV. V trimming: 2 bases; J trimming: 2 bases; junction bases outside the gene matches: 9.